Listed below are T cell receptor beta chains from one sample, sequenced in a study of response to subunit inactivated influenza vaccine. Each CDR3 protein gets one entry after TCRdb re-called the RT-PCR reads with MiXCR. Of about 610,000 distinct CDR3 sequences in the sample, 14% were seen once. The sample here was PBMCs from blood, taken approximately 13 days after vaccination. Receptors originate from a man aged 50-59 years who received an inactivated influenza vaccine. Each CDR3 is given with its conserved first and last residue. Each record gives: clone size, V gene, D gene, J gene, CDR3 protein, CDR3 DNA. A D gene is named only where the DNA matches it firmly. Some rows mark clone size as missing; the rest say once, few, many or name a class of expanded clone.

abundance: few
v_gene: TRBV10-3
d_gene: -
j_gene: TRBJ2-3
CDR3aa: CATDSGYSSTDTQYF
CDR3nt: TGTGCCACCGACTCGGGTTACAGTAGCACAGATACGCAGTATTTT

abundance: many
v_gene: TRBV2
d_gene: -
j_gene: TRBJ1-1
CDR3aa: CASSLMNTEAFF
CDR3nt: TGTGCCAGCAGCTTAATGAACACTGAAGCTTTCTTT

abundance: few
v_gene: TRBV12-3/TRBV12-4
d_gene: -
j_gene: TRBJ2-3
CDR3aa: CASRTAPEVDTQYF
CDR3nt: TGTGCCAGCAGAACCGCCCCAGAGGTAGATACGCAGTATTTT

abundance: -
v_gene: TRBV18
d_gene: -
j_gene: TRBJ1-2
CDR3aa: CASSPGTSFSVGYTF
CDR3nt: TGTGCCAGCTCACCAGGGACGAGTTTTTCTGTCGGCTACACCTTC

abundance: -
v_gene: TRBV14
d_gene: -
j_gene: TRBJ2-7
CDR3aa: CASSSDPSWDPSSYEQYF
CDR3nt: TGTGCCAGCAGCTCAGACCCCTCCTGGGACCCGAGCTCCTACGAGCAGTACTTC

abundance: -
v_gene: TRBV4-3
d_gene: -
j_gene: TRBJ1-4
CDR3aa: CASSQDLGNWEKLFF
CDR3nt: TGCGCCAGCAGCCAAGATTTGGGGAATTGGGAAAAACTGTTTTTT

abundance: -
v_gene: TRBV5-1
d_gene: -
j_gene: TRBJ1-4
CDR3aa: CASTLGGDRNEKLFF
CDR3nt: TGCGCCAGCACCCTCGGGGGCGACAGAAATGAAAAACTGTTTTTT

abundance: few
v_gene: TRBV6-2/TRBV6-3
d_gene: -
j_gene: TRBJ1-6
CDR3aa: CATDNSVNSPLHF
CDR3nt: TGTGCCACCGACAACAGCGTCAATTCACCCCTCCACTTT

abundance: many
v_gene: TRBV7-8
d_gene: TRBD1
j_gene: TRBJ2-3
CDR3aa: CASSLQGARTDTQYF
CDR3nt: TGTGCCAGCAGCTTGCAGGGGGCAAGGACAGATACGCAGTATTTT

abundance: -
v_gene: TRBV6-1
d_gene: TRBD1
j_gene: TRBJ2-2
CDR3aa: CASSEKDREYSTGELFF
CDR3nt: TGTGCCAGCAGTGAGAAGGACAGGGAGTATAGCACCGGGGAGCTGTTTTTT

abundance: -
v_gene: TRBV7-2
d_gene: -
j_gene: TRBJ2-2
CDR3aa: CASSLTQVGELFF
CDR3nt: TGTGCCAGCAGCTTAACACAGGTCGGGGAGCTGTTTTTT

abundance: -
v_gene: TRBV20-1
d_gene: TRBD1
j_gene: TRBJ2-2
CDR3aa: CSARGPRQGITGELFF
CDR3nt: TGCAGTGCTAGAGGGCCTCGACAGGGTATAACCGGGGAGCTGTTTTTT

abundance: few
v_gene: TRBV10-2
d_gene: TRBD2
j_gene: TRBJ2-5
CDR3aa: CASGTTRQETQYF
CDR3nt: TGCGCCAGCGGGACTACCCGACAAGAGACCCAGTACTTC

abundance: few
v_gene: TRBV5-6
d_gene: -
j_gene: TRBJ2-7
CDR3aa: CASSLDRTSYEQYF
CDR3nt: TGTGCCAGCAGCTTGGACAGGACCTCCTACGAGCAGTACTTC

abundance: many
v_gene: TRBV5-1
d_gene: TRBD2
j_gene: TRBJ2-7
CDR3aa: CASRLAPNYEQYF
CDR3nt: TGCGCCAGTCGACTAGCCCCTAACTACGAGCAGTACTTC

abundance: many
v_gene: TRBV29-1
d_gene: TRBD1
j_gene: TRBJ2-7
CDR3aa: CSVEDRDSSYEQYF
CDR3nt: TGCAGCGTTGAAGATCGGGACAGCTCCTACGAGCAGTACTTC

abundance: many
v_gene: TRBV5-1
d_gene: -
j_gene: TRBJ2-7
CDR3aa: CASSVTSTTYEQYF
CDR3nt: TGCGCCAGCAGCGTCACTAGCACCACCTACGAGCAGTACTTC

abundance: -
v_gene: TRBV10-3
d_gene: TRBD1
j_gene: TRBJ2-2
CDR3aa: CAISAGQGLNTGELFF
CDR3nt: TGTGCCATCAGTGCTGGACAGGGGTTGAACACCGGGGAGCTGTTTTTT

abundance: few
v_gene: TRBV6-1
d_gene: TRBD2
j_gene: TRBJ2-3
CDR3aa: CASPAGGGTDTQYF
CDR3nt: TGTGCCAGCCCCGCGGGAGGGGGCACAGATACGCAGTATTTT

abundance: -
v_gene: TRBV6-6
d_gene: -
j_gene: TRBJ2-7
CDR3aa: CASAPVASYEQYF
CDR3nt: TGTGCCAGCGCGCCCGTAGCCTCCTACGAGCAGTACTTC

abundance: many
v_gene: TRBV5-1
d_gene: -
j_gene: TRBJ1-2
CDR3aa: CASSSGLQSYTF
CDR3nt: TGCGCCAGCAGCTCGGGACTTCAGAGCTACACCTTC

abundance: -
v_gene: TRBV7-3
d_gene: TRBD1
j_gene: TRBJ2-2
CDR3aa: CASSKTGGDNTGELFF
CDR3nt: TGTGCCAGCAGCAAGACAGGGGGAGATAACACCGGGGAGCTGTTTTTT